This T cell receptor (beta chain) was retrieved from a study of cytomegalovirus exposure and HLA in healthy donors. Points from the study as a whole: Follow-up analysis seemed to connect common viral pathogens with several of the most significant clusters identified. The study recorded 160 or so TCR beta chains that were cytomegalovirus-associated.

The PCR made use of 60 Vbeta and 13 Jbeta primers. Libraries were prepared by immunoSEQ multiplex PCR; TCRdb keeps only in-frame clonotypes and omits some of them. The sample yields fewer than 150,000 clones, roughly three quarters seen once. Trimming cost V 0 bases and J 7 bases, with 10 bases left between them. Germline CDR1 reads SGHRS; CDR2 reads YFSETQ. The CDR3 covers 13 residues. The count of this clone is one. Antigen: not known. The chain recombines TRBV5-1 with TRBJ1-2, with no clear D. The sequenced sample was PBMCs. This sequence originates from a man aged 25 to 45 in good health and CMV-seronegative. In DNA form, the CDR3 reads TGCGCCAGCAGCTTGGACCGAGTAGCTGGCTACACCTTC. Translated: CASSLDRVAGYTF.